Listed below are T cell receptor beta chains from one sample, sequenced in a study of vaccination and CD4 T cells after COVID-19. TCRdb called the PCR reads again in MiXCR, with one record for every CDR3 protein. The table shows 8,500 to 9,500 distinct CDR3 sequences, with 60% to 80% occurring only once. No antigens are known for them. Sample: CD4+ T cells from blood, cultured in vitro. These receptors originate from a human donor who had recovered from COVID-19. Both conserved end residues are part of each CDR3.

>TRBJ2-5|TRBV24-1
CATSDLLCDRGQETQYF
>TRBJ1-2|TRBV30
CAWSRGVGYTF
>TRBJ2-7|TRBV11-2
CASSPMERYYEQYF
>TRBJ2-3|TRBV6-2/TRBV6-3
CASSYPRDRGREDTQYF
>TRBJ1-5|TRBV27
CASSRRIPRVFNQPQHF
>TRBJ2-5|TRBV7-2
CASRLAGAQETQYF
>TRBJ2-2|TRBV10-3
CAISMGLSGELFF
>TRBJ2-1|TRBV10-3
CASRGGDYNEQFF
>TRBJ2-2|TRBV6-1
CASSGSIAGGPTGELFF
>TRBJ1-1|TRBV20-1
CSAPARGNPKAFF
>TRBJ1-1|TRBV11-3
CASSLVSSQARVFF
>TRBJ1-5|TRBV20-1
CSAGTGSKPQHF
>TRBJ1-2|TRBV6-1
CATKALAGYTF
>TRBJ2-7|TRBV20-1
CSARERPLPSYEQYF
>TRBJ1-3|TRBV20-1
CSASAPNRGSGNTIYF
>TRBJ1-1|TRBV6-2/TRBV6-3
CASSRGGRTTEAFF
>TRBJ1-6|TRBV4-3
CASSQDTGSNSPLHF
>TRBJ1-1|TRBV5-6
CASSLVRGRFPPGGPEAFF
>TRBJ1-2|TRBV19
CASSHNINYGYTF
>TRBJ1-1|TRBV6-1
CASSDGLNRGTEAFF
>TRBJ1-2|TRBV6-1
CASSRQAGQGASYGYTF
>TRBJ2-6|TRBV20-1
CSATRQARSGANVLTF
>TRBJ1-1|TRBV11-2
CASSQWPGASMNTEAFF
>TRBJ1-5|TRBV6-4
CASSEAPQPQHF
>TRBJ1-5|TRBV2
CASTGTGSSNQPQHF
>TRBJ1-1|TRBV6-5
CASSYLVSEAFF
>TRBJ1-5|TRBV2
CASSRLVQPQHF
>TRBJ2-7|TRBV6-2/TRBV6-3
CASSSGTGVYEQYF
>TRBJ1-5|TRBV10-1
CASNYRAPLSNQPQHF
>TRBJ2-3|TRBV5-4
CASTDPRGTDTQYF
>TRBJ1-1|TRBV7-9
CASSLETFVENTEAFF
>TRBJ2-1|TRBV7-3
CASSLIPSYNEQFF
>TRBJ2-5|TRBV30
CAWSVKLAGETQYF
>TRBJ1-6|TRBV18
CASSPMGQGGSPLHF
>TRBJ1-1|TRBV6-1
CASRLDRGLTEAFF
>TRBJ2-1|TRBV11-3
CASSLDPVFASGGPNFYNEQFF
>TRBJ2-3|TRBV6-1
CASSERGGFSTDTQYF
>TRBJ2-7|TRBV7-2
CASSQGLADTYEQYF
>TRBJ1-1|TRBV6-5
CASSYNEGGLTEAFF
>TRBJ1-5|TRBV28
CASSSGQGYQPQHF
>TRBJ2-1|TRBV20-1
CSAGFRLVYNEQFF
>TRBJ2-2|TRBV24-1
CATTGFDTGELFF
>TRBJ1-2|TRBV30
CAWSVSVGAYGYTF
>TRBJ2-7|TRBV6-2/TRBV6-3
CASSKALGGVSEQYF
>TRBJ2-7|TRBV6-5
CASSYGLGRGSYEQYF
>TRBJ1-5|TRBV7-2
CASRTNGRAEEPQHF